This TCR beta chain is from a study of blood T cell repertoires in COVID-19. Overall study context: The United States, Italy and Spain were the sources of the acute and convalescent COVID-19 samples. PBMCs, B-cell-depleted T cells, or T cells were the source of the cDNA or gDNA that made up the material.

In the authors' workflow: Reference gene primers were amplified, and this amplification served to estimate nucleated cell counts. Produced via immunoSEQ multiplex PCR; TCRdb's table is partial and in-frame only. From that table come the V and J calls and clone size; the DNA was used to work out D and trimming. The profile shows around 100,000 clones, around 93% of them singletons. Germline-derived CDR1 and CDR2 are MGHRA and YSYEKL. V was cut by 0 bases and J by 0 bases, with 10 bases left in between. This CDR3 has 16 amino acids. The chain has TRBV4-1 and TRBJ2-3, with a possible D match to TRBD1 (6 bases). What was sequenced was peripheral blood. The sequence was collected from a human donor with active COVID-19. The donor label of this sample is uncertain. The DNA of the CDR3 is TGCGCCAGCAGCCAAGAAGGGGGTAAAAGCACAGATACGCAGTATTTT. Translation gives CASSQEGGKSTDTQYF.